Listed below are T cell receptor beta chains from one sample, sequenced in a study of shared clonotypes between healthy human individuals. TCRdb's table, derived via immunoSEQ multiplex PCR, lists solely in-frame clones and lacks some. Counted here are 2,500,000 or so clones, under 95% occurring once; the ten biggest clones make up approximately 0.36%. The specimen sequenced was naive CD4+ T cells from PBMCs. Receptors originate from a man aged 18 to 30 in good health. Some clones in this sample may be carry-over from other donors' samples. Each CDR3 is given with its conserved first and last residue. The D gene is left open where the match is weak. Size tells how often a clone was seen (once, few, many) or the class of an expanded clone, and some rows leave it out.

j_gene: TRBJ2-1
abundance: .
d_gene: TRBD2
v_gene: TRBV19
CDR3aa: CASSIGGGLAGVNEQFF
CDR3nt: TGTGCCAGTAGTATAGGCGGGGGACTAGCGGGAGTCAATGAGCAGTTCTTC

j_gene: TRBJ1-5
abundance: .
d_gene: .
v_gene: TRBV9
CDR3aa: CASSVMGNQPQHF
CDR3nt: TGTGCCAGCAGCGTGATGGGTAATCAGCCCCAGCATTTT

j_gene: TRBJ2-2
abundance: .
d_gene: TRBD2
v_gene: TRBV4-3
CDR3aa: CASSQSRAGARTGELFF
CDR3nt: TGCGCCAGCAGCCAATCCAGAGCGGGAGCCAGGACCGGGGAGCTGTTTTTT

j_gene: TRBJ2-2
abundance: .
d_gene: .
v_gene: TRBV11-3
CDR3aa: CASSLLFGELFF
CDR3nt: TGTGCCAGCAGCTTACTGTTCGGGGAGCTGTTTTTT

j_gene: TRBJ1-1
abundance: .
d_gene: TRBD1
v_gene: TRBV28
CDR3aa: CASSSGQTNTEAFF
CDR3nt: TGTGCCAGCAGTTCGGGACAGACGAACACTGAAGCTTTCTTT

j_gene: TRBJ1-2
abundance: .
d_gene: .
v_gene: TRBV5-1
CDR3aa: CASSLGAGNYGYTF
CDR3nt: TGCGCCAGCAGCTTGGGAGCAGGGAACTATGGCTACACCTTC

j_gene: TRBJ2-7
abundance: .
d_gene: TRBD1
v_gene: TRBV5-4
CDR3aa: CASSSPRDRAYEQYF
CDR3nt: TGTGCCAGCAGTTCACCCCGGGACAGGGCCTACGAGCAGTACTTC

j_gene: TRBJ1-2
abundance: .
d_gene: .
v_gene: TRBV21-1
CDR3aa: CASSNRDRTGYTF
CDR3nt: TGTGCCAGCAGCAACCGGGACAGAACTGGCTACACCTTC

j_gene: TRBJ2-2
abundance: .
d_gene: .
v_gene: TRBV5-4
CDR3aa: CASSLPEGNTGELFF
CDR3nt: TGTGCCAGCAGCTTGCCGGAAGGGAACACCGGGGAGCTGTTTTTT

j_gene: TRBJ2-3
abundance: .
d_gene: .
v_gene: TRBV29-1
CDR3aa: CSPTTWGLIGTDTQYF
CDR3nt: TGCAGCCCTACCACGTGGGGCTTAATTGGCACAGATACGCAGTATTTT

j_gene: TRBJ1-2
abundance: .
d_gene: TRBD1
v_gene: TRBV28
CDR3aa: CASSPPGGVGYGYTF
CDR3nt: TGTGCCAGCAGTCCGCCAGGGGGGGTAGGCTATGGCTACACCTTC

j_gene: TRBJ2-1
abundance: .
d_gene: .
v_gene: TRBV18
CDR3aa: CASSPGHRRLNEQFF
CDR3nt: TGTGCCAGCTCCCCAGGACACCGTCGGTTGAATGAGCAGTTCTTC

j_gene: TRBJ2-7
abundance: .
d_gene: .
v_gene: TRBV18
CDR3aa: CASSPGLGMYEQYF
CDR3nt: TGTGCCAGCTCACCGGGTTTAGGGATGTACGAGCAGTACTTC

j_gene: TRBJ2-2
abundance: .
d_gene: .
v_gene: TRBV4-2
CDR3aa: CASSQELVYGTGELFF
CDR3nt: TGTGCCAGCAGCCAAGAGCTGGTTTATGGCACCGGGGAGCTGTTTTTT

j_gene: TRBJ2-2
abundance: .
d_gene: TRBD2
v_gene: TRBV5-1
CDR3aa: CASSGGLAGVNTGELFF
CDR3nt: TGCGCCAGCAGCGGGGGTCTAGCGGGAGTAAACACCGGGGAGCTGTTTTTT

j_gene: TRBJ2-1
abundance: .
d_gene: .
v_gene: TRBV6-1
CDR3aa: CASSDRVREQFF
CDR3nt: TGTGCCAGCAGTGATAGGGTTCGGGAGCAGTTCTTC

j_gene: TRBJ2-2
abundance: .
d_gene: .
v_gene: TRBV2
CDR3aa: CAARAENTGELFF
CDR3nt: TGTGCAGCACGGGCGGAGAACACCGGGGAGCTGTTTTTT

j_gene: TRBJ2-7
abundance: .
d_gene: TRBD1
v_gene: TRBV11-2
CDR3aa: CASSQWDRSYEQYF
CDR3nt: TGTGCCAGCAGCCAGTGGGACAGGTCCTACGAGCAGTACTTC

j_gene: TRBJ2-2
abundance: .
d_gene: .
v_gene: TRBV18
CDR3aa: CATKYRDPGELFF
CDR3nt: TGTGCCACCAAATATAGGGACCCCGGGGAGCTGTTTTTT

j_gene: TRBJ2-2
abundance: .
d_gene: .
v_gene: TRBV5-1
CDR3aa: CASSLVVTGANGGELFF
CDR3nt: TGCGCCAGCAGCTTGGTCGTTACGGGGGCCAACGGCGGGGAGCTGTTTTTT

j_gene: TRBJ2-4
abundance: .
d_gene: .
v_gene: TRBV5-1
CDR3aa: CASSRGGGPTIENIQYF
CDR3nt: TGCGCCAGCAGCCGGGGAGGGGGCCCCACCATCGAAAACATTCAGTACTTC

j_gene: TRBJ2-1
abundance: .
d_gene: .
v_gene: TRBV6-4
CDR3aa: CASRVNWPSYNEQFF
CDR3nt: TGTGCCAGCAGGGTAAATTGGCCTAGCTACAATGAGCAGTTCTTC

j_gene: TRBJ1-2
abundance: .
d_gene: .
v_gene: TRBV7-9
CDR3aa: CASSLEQWGYTF
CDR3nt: TGTGCCAGCAGCTTAGAGCAGTGGGGCTACACCTTC

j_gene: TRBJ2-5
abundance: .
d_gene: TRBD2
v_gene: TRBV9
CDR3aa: CASSGSGSQAETQYF
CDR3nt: TGTGCCAGCAGCGGTAGCGGGTCTCAGGCAGAGACCCAGTACTTC

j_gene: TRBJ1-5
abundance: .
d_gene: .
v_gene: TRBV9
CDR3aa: CASSAGAVSNQPQHF
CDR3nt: TGTGCCAGCAGCGCCGGGGCAGTTAGCAATCAGCCCCAGCATTTT

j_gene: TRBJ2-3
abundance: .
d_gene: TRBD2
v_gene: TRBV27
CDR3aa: CASSLSGVSWDTQYF
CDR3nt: TGTGCCAGCAGTTTAAGCGGGGTTTCGTGGGATACGCAGTATTTT

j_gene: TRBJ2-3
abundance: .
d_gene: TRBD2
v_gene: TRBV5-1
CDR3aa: CASSLLGIAGGPSNTQYF
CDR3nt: TGCGCCAGCAGCTTGTTAGGGATAGCGGGAGGGCCGTCGAATACGCAGTATTTT

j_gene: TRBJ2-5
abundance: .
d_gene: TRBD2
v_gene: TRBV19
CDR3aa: CASSIVGGSGQETQYF
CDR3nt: TGTGCCAGTAGTATAGTTGGCGGGAGCGGTCAAGAGACCCAGTACTTC

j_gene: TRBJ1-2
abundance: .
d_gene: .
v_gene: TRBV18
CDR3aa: CASSPTPGVDGYTF
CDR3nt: TGTGCCAGCTCACCCACCCCCGGAGTTGATGGCTACACCTTC

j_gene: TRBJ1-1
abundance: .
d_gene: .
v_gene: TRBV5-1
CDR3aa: CASSPRDGGEAFF
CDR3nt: TGCGCCAGCAGCCCCCGGGATGGCGGGGAAGCTTTCTTT

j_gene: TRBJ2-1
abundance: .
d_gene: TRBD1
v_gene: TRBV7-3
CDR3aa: CASSETGAGRNEQFF
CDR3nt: TGTGCCAGCAGCGAGACAGGGGCTGGTAGGAATGAGCAGTTCTTC

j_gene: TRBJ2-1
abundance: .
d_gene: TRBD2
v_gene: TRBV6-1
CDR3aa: CASTLASGYNEQFF
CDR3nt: TGTGCCAGCACCCTGGCTAGCGGGTACAATGAGCAGTTCTTC

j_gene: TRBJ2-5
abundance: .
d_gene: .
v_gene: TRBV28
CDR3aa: CASRRQGRYQETQYF
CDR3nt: TGTGCCAGCAGGAGGCAGGGGCGATACCAAGAGACCCAGTACTTC

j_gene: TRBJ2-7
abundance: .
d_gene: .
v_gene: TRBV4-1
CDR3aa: CASSQDFRQGVYEQYF
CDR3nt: TGCGCCAGCAGCCAAGATTTTCGTCAGGGTGTCTACGAGCAGTACTTC

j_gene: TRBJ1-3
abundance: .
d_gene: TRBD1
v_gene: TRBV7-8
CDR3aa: CASSQGAGNTIYF
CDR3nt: TGTGCCAGCAGCCAGGGGGCCGGAAACACCATATATTTT

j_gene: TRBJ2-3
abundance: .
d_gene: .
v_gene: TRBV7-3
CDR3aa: CASSPPGSTDTQYF
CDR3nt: TGTGCCAGCAGCCCCCCGGGGTCCACAGATACGCAGTATTTT

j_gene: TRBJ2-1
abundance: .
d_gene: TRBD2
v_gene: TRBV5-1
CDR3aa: CASSGLAGLYNEQFF
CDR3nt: TGCGCCAGCAGCGGGCTAGCGGGCCTCTACAATGAGCAGTTCTTC

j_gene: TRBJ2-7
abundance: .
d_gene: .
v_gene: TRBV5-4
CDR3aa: CASSSPRVSSYEQYF
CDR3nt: TGTGCCAGCAGCTCCCCGAGGGTTAGCTCCTACGAGCAGTACTTC

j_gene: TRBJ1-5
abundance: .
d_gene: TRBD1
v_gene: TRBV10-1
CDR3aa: CASTGQGAGYSNQPQHF
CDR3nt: TGCGCCAGCACCGGACAGGGGGCTGGGTATAGCAATCAGCCCCAGCATTTT

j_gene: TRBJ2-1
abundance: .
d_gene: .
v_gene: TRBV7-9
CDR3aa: CASSLQVSSYNEQFF
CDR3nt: TGTGCCAGCAGCTTACAGGTGAGCTCCTACAATGAGCAGTTCTTC

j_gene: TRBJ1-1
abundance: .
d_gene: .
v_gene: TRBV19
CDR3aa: CASSGFWGRVGVPNTEAFF
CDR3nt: TGTGCCAGTAGCGGATTTTGGGGACGAGTGGGGGTACCGAACACTGAAGCTTTCTTT

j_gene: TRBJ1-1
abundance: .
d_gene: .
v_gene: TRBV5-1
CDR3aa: CASSLVAAPVSTEAFF
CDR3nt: TGCGCCAGCAGCTTGGTGGCCGCACCGGTGAGCACTGAAGCTTTCTTT

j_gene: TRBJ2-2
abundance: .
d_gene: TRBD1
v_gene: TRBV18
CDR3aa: CASSPLGQANTGELFF
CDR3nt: TGTGCCAGCTCACCCCTCGGACAGGCGAACACCGGGGAGCTGTTTTTT

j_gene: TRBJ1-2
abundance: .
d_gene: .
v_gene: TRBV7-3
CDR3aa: CASSIDTNYGYTF
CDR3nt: TGTGCCAGCAGCATAGACACAAACTATGGCTACACCTTC

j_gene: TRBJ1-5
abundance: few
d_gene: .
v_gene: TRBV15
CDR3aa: CATAGYSNQPQHF
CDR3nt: TGTGCCACCGCAGGGTATAGCAATCAGCCCCAGCATTTT

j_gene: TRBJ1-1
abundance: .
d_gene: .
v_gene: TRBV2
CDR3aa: CASSTGFSAEAFF
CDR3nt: TGTGCCAGCAGTACAGGGTTTTCAGCTGAAGCTTTCTTT